This TCR beta chain was found in a study of cytomegalovirus exposure and HLA in healthy donors. The junction had 7 bases not matched to a gene; V was cut back by 5 bases and J by 9 bases. Germline values: CDR1 LNHDA, CDR2 SQIVND (reference sequence). The CDR3 length is 13 residues. 60 Vbeta and 13 Jbeta primers were used in PCR. Only in-frame clones appear in the TCRdb table, and some are missing; sequencing was by immunoSEQ multiplex PCR. This repertoire shows about 59,000 clones, roughly 80% found once; its top ten account for under 4%. The TCR sequence derives from a woman aged 40 to 50 in good health and CMV-seronegative. Sequenced: PBMCs. V and J are TRBV19 and TRBJ2-1; 7 bases map to TRBD2. DNA of the CDR3: TGTGCCAGTAGTCCCGGGACTATCGGTGAGCAGTTCTTC. It specifies CASSPGTIGEQFF.